Sequencing of this T cell receptor beta chain was carried out in a study of T cells in Graves' hyperthyroidism and ophthalmopathy. Whole-study context: It was at initial diagnosis, before any treatment, that peripheral blood was collected.

Diagnosis rested on symptoms, serum thyroxine and TRAb, thyroid ultrasound, and orbital computed tomography. This clonotype was picked up many times. Using RNA transcripts as the source, TCR beta CDR3 regions were amplified. During a first-round RT-PCR of the TCR CDR3, the HTBI primer set was used. TCRdb re-derived calls from the multiplex PCR reads in MiXCR, one entry per CDR3 protein. The sample gives about 400,000 distinct CDR3 sequences, under 15% of which show up once; 13% is in the top ten. The germline V and J ends were trimmed by 3 bases and 9 bases, with 6 bases remaining between them. The CDR3 sequence is 11 residues long. In germline, CDR1 is SNHLY, CDR2 FYNNEI.

This receptor was identified in a man aged 18 to 30 with Graves' ophthalmopathy. V and J are TRBV2 and TRBJ2-1; no definite D call. The specimen was blood. The CDR3 nucleotides read TGTGCCAGCAGTGACGATCCTGAGCAGTTCTTC. Protein product: CASSDDPEQFF.